This TCR beta chain was identified in a study of T cell changes during pregnancy in multiple sclerosis. There are 12 residues in the CDR3. Germline CDR1 is MDHEN and CDR2 is SYDVKM. Trimming shortened V by 1 base and J by 5 bases, and 5 bases separated the two germline ends. Repertoires were generated with immunoSEQ multiplex PCR, while TCRdb's copy carries only in-frame clones and drops some. The table lists under 60,000 clones, roughly 94% of them singletons, with around 0.34% in the top ten. This material consisted of CD4+ T cells from peripheral blood mononuclear cells, taken in the third trimester of pregnancy. This receptor was taken from a female donor with multiple sclerosis, enrolled in a pregnancy study. The chain joins TRBV28 to TRBJ1-2; D remains unclear. The CDR3 region is CASSLSVYGYTF. DNA for the CDR3: TGTGCCAGCAGTTTATCAGTTTATGGCTACACCTTC.